This TCR beta chain was found in a study of shared clonotypes between healthy human individuals. Study information: The plates for each donor numbered three CD4 naive, three CD4 memory, two CD8 naive and one CD8 memory.

The data were produced by immunoSEQ multiplex PCR, yet TCRdb's version contains in-frame clones alone and is incomplete. The top ten hold more than 0.95% of the sample, which has 1.5 million to 2.5 million clones, about 95% seen once. V was trimmed by 6 bases and J by 3 bases, leaving 9 bases between them. The germline gives CDR1 WSHSY, CDR2 SAAADI. The CDR3 loop spans 12 amino acids. General study points: Compared with memory subsets, naive subsets generally had larger estimated richness.

The naive CD8 population came from CD45RO-negative cells selected for CCR7, without terminally differentiated effector memory CD45RA+ cells. There were only Caucasian adults among the donors, and all lived in Nashville, Tennessee. Points on this clone: What it binds is unknown.

The V gene is TRBV10-2, the J gene TRBJ2-7; possible D gene TRBD1, 6 bases. The source material was naive CD8+ T cells sorted from blood. This TCR was recovered from a man aged 18 to 29 in good health. The CDR3 is CASSGTSYEQYF. The CDR3 DNA is TGCGCCAGCAGCGGGACAAGCTACGAGCAGTACTTC.